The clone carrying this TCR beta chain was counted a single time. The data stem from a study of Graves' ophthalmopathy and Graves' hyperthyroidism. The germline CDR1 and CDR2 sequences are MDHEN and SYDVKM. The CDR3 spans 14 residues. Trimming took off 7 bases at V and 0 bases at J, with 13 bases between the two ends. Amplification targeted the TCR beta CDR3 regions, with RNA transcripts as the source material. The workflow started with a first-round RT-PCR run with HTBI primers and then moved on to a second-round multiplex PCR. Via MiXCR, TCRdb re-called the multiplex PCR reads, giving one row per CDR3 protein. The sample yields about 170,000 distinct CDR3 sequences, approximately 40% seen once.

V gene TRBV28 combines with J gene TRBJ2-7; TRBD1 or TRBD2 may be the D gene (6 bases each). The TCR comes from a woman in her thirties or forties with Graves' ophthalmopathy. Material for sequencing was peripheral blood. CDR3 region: CASKTGGSSYEQYF. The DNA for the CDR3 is TGTGCCAGCAAGACCGGGGGCAGCTCCTACGAGCAGTACTTC.